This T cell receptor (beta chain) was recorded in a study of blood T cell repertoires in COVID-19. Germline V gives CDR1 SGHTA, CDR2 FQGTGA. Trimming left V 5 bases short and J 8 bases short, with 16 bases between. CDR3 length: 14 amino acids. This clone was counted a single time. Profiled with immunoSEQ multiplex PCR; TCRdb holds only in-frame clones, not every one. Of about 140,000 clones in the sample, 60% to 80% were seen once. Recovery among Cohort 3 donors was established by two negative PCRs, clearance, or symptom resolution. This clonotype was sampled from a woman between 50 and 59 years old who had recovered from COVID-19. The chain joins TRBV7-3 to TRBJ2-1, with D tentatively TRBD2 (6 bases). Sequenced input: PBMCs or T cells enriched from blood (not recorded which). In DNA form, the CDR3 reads TGTGCCAGCAGCCCCCGACTAGAGTCGGATGAGCAGTTCTTC. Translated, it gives CASSPRLESDEQFF.